This section outlines one TCR beta chain sequence together with its context. The sample originates from a study of T cells expressing NK-cell markers. Each CDR3 protein gets one entry in TCRdb, which reprocessed the 5' RACE reads and gives no DNA. This sample contains 500,000 to 600,000 distinct CDR3 sequences. The CDR3 is 16 residues long. The germline V gene has CDR1 LGHNA and CDR2 YSLEER. The receptor's source is a man younger than 35 in good health. This chain links TRBV4-3 with TRBJ2-1; the TCRdb call, TRBD2, lacks DNA for checking. Sequencing input: blood T cells: a sorted CD56 or NKG2C T cell subset, CD4+ or CD8+ T cells, or bulk PBMC T cells (not recorded which). The CDR3 here is CASSQLGGREYNEQFF.